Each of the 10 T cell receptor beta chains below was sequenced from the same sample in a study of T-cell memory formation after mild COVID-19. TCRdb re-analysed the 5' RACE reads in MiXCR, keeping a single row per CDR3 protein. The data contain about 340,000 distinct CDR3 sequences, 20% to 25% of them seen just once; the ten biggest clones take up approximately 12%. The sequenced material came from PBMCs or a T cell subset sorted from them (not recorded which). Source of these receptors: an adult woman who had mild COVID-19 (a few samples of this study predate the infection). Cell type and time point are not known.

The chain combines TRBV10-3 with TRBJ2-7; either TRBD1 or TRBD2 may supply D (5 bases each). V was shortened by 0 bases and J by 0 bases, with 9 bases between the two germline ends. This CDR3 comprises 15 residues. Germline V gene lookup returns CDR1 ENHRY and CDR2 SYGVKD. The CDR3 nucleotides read TGTGCCATCAGTGAGTCGGGACGGGGCTCCTACGAGCAGTACGTC. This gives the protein CAISESGRGSYEQYV.

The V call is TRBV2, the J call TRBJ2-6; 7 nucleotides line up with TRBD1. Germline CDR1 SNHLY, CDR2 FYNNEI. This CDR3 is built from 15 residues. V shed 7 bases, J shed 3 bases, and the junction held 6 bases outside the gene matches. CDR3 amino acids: CASNRGGGGANVLTF. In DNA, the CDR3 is TGTGCCAGCAACCGAGGGGGCGGTGGGGCCAACGTCCTGACTTTC.

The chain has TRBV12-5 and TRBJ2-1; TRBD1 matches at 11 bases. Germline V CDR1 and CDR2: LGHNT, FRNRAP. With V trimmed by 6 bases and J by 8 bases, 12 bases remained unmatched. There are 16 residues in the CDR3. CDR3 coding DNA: TGTGCTAGTGGACCAACCGGGACAGGGGGTTTCGATGAGCAGTTCTTC. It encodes CASGPTGTGGFDEQFF.

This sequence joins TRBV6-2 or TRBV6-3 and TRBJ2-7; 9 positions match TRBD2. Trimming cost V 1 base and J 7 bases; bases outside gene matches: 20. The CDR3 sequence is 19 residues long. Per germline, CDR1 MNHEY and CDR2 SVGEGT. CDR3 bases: TGTGCCAGCAGTTACTTCAGGAGGCTAGCGGGAAGCCCCTCGGGGGAGCAGTACTTC. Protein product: CASSYFRRLAGSPSGEQYF.

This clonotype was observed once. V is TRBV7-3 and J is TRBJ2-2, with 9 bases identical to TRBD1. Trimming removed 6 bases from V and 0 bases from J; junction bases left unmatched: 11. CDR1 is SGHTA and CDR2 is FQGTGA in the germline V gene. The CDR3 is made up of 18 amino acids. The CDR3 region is CASRDRDRDPTNTGELFF. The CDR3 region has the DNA TGTGCCAGCAGGGACCGGGACAGGGACCCTACGAACACCGGGGAGCTGTTTTTT.

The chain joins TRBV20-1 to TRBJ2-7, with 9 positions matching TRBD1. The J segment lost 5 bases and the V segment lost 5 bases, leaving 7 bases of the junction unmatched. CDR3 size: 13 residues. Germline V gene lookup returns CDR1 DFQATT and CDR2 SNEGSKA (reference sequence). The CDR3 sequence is CSADGTGSHEQYF. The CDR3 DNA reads TGCAGTGCTGACGGGACAGGGTCCCACGAGCAGTACTTC.

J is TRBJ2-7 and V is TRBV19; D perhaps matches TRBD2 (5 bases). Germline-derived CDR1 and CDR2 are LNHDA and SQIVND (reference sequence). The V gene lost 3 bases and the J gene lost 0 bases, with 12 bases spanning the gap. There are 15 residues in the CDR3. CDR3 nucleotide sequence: TGTGCCAGTAGTATTTCTTCGGGGAGCTCCTACGAGCAGTACTTC. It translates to CASSISSGSSYEQYF.

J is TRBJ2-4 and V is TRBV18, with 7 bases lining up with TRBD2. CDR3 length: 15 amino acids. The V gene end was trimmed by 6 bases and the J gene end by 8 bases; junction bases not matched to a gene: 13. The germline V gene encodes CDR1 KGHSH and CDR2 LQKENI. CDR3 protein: CASSPDYSGGYIQYF. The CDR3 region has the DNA TGTGCCAGCTCGCCTGACTACTCGGGAGGTTACATTCAGTACTTC.

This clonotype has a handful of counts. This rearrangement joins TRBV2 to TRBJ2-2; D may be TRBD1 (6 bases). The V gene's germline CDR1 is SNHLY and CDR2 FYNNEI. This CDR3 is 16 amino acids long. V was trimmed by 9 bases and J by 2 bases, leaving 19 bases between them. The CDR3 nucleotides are TGTGCCAGAGAGACAGGTCCCCCGGGAAACACCGGGGAGCTGTTTTTT. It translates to CARETGPPGNTGELFF.

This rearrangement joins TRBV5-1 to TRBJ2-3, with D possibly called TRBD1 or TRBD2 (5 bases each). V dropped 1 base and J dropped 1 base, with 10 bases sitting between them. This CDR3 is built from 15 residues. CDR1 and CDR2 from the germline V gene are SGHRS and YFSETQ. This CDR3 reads CASSLIPGRTDTQYF. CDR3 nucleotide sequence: TGCGCCAGCAGCTTGATTCCGGGGCGCACAGATACGCAGTATTTT.